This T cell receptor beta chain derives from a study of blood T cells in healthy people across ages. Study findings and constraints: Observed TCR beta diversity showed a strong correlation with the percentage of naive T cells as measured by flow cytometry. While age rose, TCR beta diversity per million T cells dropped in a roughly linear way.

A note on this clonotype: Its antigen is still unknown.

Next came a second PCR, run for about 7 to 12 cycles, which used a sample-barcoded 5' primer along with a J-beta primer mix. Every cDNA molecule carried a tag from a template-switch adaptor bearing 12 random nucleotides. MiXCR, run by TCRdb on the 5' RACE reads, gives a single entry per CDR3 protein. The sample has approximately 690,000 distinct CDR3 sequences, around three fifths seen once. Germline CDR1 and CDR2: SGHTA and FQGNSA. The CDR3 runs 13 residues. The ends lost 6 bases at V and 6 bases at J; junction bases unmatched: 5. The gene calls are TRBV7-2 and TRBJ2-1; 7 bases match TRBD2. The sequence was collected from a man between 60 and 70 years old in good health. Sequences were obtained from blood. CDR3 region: CASRTGGGNEQFF. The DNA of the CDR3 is TGTGCCAGCAGAACTGGGGGGGGCAATGAGCAGTTCTTC.